The 10 T cell receptor beta chains below come from one sample, sequenced in a study of OX40 agonist ivuxolimab in advanced cancers. Produced via immunoSEQ multiplex PCR; TCRdb's table is partial and in-frame only. The profile shows 50,000 to 60,000 clones, approximately 87% of them singletons. This sample comprised CD4+ or CD8+ T cells sorted from blood, obtained in a trial of the OX40 agonist ivuxolimab. These receptors came from an adult with an advanced solid tumor such as melanoma, head and neck, liver or kidney cancer.

This CDR3 is CASSTTGPYEQYF. CDR3 nucleotide sequence: TGTGCCAGCAGTACTACAGGGCCCTACGAGCAGTACTTC. The chain employs TRBV2 and TRBJ2-7, with D possibly matching TRBD1 (6 bases). Germline assignment: CDR1 SNHLY and CDR2 FYNNEI. With 5 bases removed from V and 2 bases from J, the gap between germline ends came to 10 bases. The CDR3 has 13 residues.

The rearrangement joins TRBV5-1 to TRBJ2-1, with D perhaps matching TRBD2 (5 bases). CDR1 is SGHRS and CDR2 is YFSETQ in the germline V gene. V dropped 4 bases and J dropped 10 bases, with 9 bases sitting between them. This CDR3 has 11 amino acids. CDR3: CASSQEVEQFF. CDR3 DNA: TGCGCCAGCAGCCAGGAGGTGGAGCAGTTCTTC.

The CDR3 DNA is TGTGCCAGCAGATTTACTAGGGTATTCTATGGCTACACCTTC. Translating it yields CASRFTRVFYGYTF. The rearrangement links TRBV28 to TRBJ1-2, with D uncertain. The ends were cut back, 6 bases at V and 4 bases at J, with 15 bases in the middle. This CDR3 region has 14 residues. The germline gives CDR1 MDHEN, CDR2 SYDVKM.

The table lists this clone with a count of one. The genes are TRBV18 and TRBJ2-3, with D tentatively TRBD2 (6 bases). This CDR3 contains 17 residues. Per germline, CDR1 KGHSH and CDR2 LQKENI. V was pared by 3 bases and J by 4 bases, with 20 bases between. CDR3 in DNA: TGTGCCAGCTCACCTCCAAGGGCCGGAGGGGCAGCAGATACGCAGTATTTT. Translating gives CASSPPRAGGAADTQYF. Full variable domain (rest looked up from reference TRBV18 and TRBJ2-3): NAGVMQNPRHLVRRRGQEARLRCSPMKGHSHVYWYRQLPEEGLKFMVYLQKENIIDESGMPKERFSAEFPKEGPSILRIQQVVRGDSAAYFCASSPPRAGGAADTQYFGPGTRLTVL.

V is TRBV5-1 and J is TRBJ2-7; 7 bases line up with TRBD1. V was clipped by 3 bases and J by 0 bases; unmatched bases: 15. This CDR3 region has 18 residues. Germline lookup yields CDR1 SGHRS and CDR2 YFSETQ. Written as DNA, the CDR3 is TGCGCCAGCAGCTGGGCCCCCCGCCAAGGGGGCCGCTCCTACGAGCAGTACTTC. This encodes CASSWAPRQGGRSYEQYF. Drawing the rest from reference TRBV5-1 and TRBJ2-7, the complete variable domain is KAGVTQTPRYLIKTRGQQVTLSCSPISGHRSVSWYQQTPGQGLQFLFEYFSETQRNKGNFPGRFSGRQFSNSRSEMNVSTLELGDSALYLCASSWAPRQGGRSYEQYFGPGTRLTVT.

The chain uses TRBV19 and TRBJ1-2, with 12 bases fitting TRBD1. Germline loops: CDR1 LNHDA, CDR2 SQIVND (reference sequence). This CDR3 contains 14 residues. Unmatched junction bases numbered 11, after V lost 10 bases and J lost 8 bases. The CDR3 sequence: CATKGTGGVRGYTF. The CDR3 nucleotides read TGTGCCACCAAAGGGACAGGGGGCGTGAGAGGCTACACCTTC.

The V and J genes are TRBV10-3 and TRBJ2-6; TRBD2 matches at 8 bases. Germline V gives CDR1 ENHRY, CDR2 SYGVKD. The junction had 15 bases not matched to a gene; V was cut back by 8 bases and J by 0 bases. The CDR3 runs to 19 residues. The CDR3 DNA reads as TGTGCCATCCTGGCCGGGAGGGCTACGTTGGGCTCTGGGGCCAACGTCCTGACTTTC. Its protein product is CAILAGRATLGSGANVLTF.

The rearrangement joins TRBV6-1 to TRBJ2-3, with D hard to call. The CDR3 contains 15 residues. V was cut by 5 bases and J by 4 bases, with 16 bases left in between. Germline assignment: CDR1 MNHNS and CDR2 SASEGT. The CDR3 loop reads CASSWQEVGADTQYF. Written as DNA, the CDR3 is TGTGCCAGCAGTTGGCAGGAAGTAGGCGCAGATACGCAGTATTTT.

The chain employs TRBV27 and TRBJ2-2; TRBD2 matches 9 bases. Looked up from germline, CDR1 is MNHEY and CDR2 is SMNVEV (reference sequence). This CDR3 spans 18 amino acids. Trimming at V came to 3 bases and at J to 4 bases, leaving 12 bases not matched to a gene. CDR3 nucleotide sequence: TGTGCCAGCAGTTTGGGGGCGCTGGCGGGGGGGCCCACCGGGGAGCTGTTTTTT. Its translation: CASSLGALAGGPTGELFF.

The chain uses TRBV19 and TRBJ2-2; D is uncertain. CDR1 and CDR2 from the germline V gene are LNHDA and SQIVND (reference sequence). The CDR3 is 15 residues long. V was pared by 4 bases and J by 0 bases, with 9 bases between. As DNA, the CDR3 is TGTGCCAGTAGTACAGGACCATCGAACACCGGGGAGCTGTTTTTT. It translates to CASSTGPSNTGELFF. Full variable domain (rest looked up from reference TRBV19 and TRBJ2-2): DGGITQSPKYLFRKEGQNVTLSCEQNLNHDAMYWYRQDPGQGLRLIYYSQIVNDFQKGDIAEGYSVSREKKESFPLTVTSAQKNPTAFYLCASSTGPSNTGELFFGEGSRLTVL.